This entry concerns a single TCR beta chain. Its specificity is not known. Whole blood served as the source of total RNA, and no T cell sorting took place. From the 5' RACE reads, TCRdb lists one entry per CDR3 protein and no DNA. The repertoire table contains approximately 160,000 distinct CDR3 sequences. The CDR3 totals 14 residues. Per germline, CDR1 MNHEY and CDR2 SMNVEV (reference sequence). This entry belongs to a study of monozygotic twins with inflammatory bowel disease. Study-wide results and caveats: Distinct T cell subtypes could not be told apart.

The clonotype originates from a human donor with ulcerative colitis or Crohn's disease, or a healthy co-twin of an affected twin (not recorded which). The V gene is TRBV27, the J gene TRBJ1-1; TCRdb calls TRBD1, which cannot be checked without DNA. Material for sequencing was blood. This chain's CDR3 is CASRTQGGNTEAFF.